The clone carrying this T cell receptor beta chain was detected ten times or more. No antigen is known for it. This sample is drawn from a study of T cells in Graves' hyperthyroidism and ophthalmopathy. On the study more broadly: Peripheral blood was taken when the disease was first diagnosed, before any treatment began. Study-level findings and limits: Most thyroid clonotypes expanded above 0.001 appeared in blood too.

This CDR3 comprises 12 residues. V was clipped by 5 bases and J by 4 bases; unmatched bases: 3. Germline lookup yields CDR1 DFQATT and CDR2 SNEGSKA (reference sequence). Amplification of TCR beta CDR3 regions used RNA as the template. An initial round of RT-PCR targeting the TCR CDR3 relied on the HTBI primer set. TCRdb passed the multiplex PCR reads through MiXCR, listing each CDR3 protein once. The sample lists fewer than 750,000 distinct CDR3 sequences; about 15% were seen once. Sequencing was performed on blood. The V and J genes are TRBV20-1 and TRBJ2-7, with 9 bases fitting TRBD2. The receptor was isolated from a woman aged 40-49 years with Graves' ophthalmopathy. The chain's CDR3 is CSAGAGGYEQYF. In nucleotides, the CDR3 is TGCAGTGCTGGAGCGGGGGGATACGAGCAGTACTTC.